The 18 T cell receptor beta chains presented below share a single source sample, sequenced in a study of T cell responses to AZD1222 COVID-19 vaccine. Assay used: immunoSEQ multiplex PCR; TCRdb lists only in-frame clones, some missing. Of roughly 98,000 clones listed, more than 70% were seen once; the top ten hold approximately 15%. The specimen comprised peripheral blood, sampled 28 days after the second AZD1222 dose. These TCRs come from an adult who received the AZD1222 COVID-19 vaccine.

The chain links TRBV3-1 (or the pseudogene TRBV3-2) to TRBJ2-1, with 11 bases matching TRBD2. V gave up 3 bases and J gave up 8 bases; unmatched junction bases: 6. This CDR3 contains 15 residues. Germline V CDR1 and CDR2: LGHDT, YNNKEL (reference sequence). Here the CDR3 reads CASSHVAGGPHEQFF. CDR3 DNA sequence: TGTGCCAGCAGCCACGTAGCGGGAGGGCCTCATGAGCAGTTCTTC.

In this sample, this clone turned up once. The V and J genes are TRBV19 and TRBJ1-2, with D possibly being TRBD1 (6 bases). The CDR3 extends over 14 amino acids. Germline CDR1 and CDR2: LNHDA and SQIVND (reference sequence). V gave up 7 bases and J gave up 3 bases, with 15 bases separating them. The CDR3 DNA reads TGTGCCAGTACCAGGGACACCGCCGACTATGGCTACACCTTC. The encoded protein is CASTRDTADYGYTF.

The chain carries TRBV11-3 and TRBJ2-3; D is ambiguous. V dropped 1 base and J dropped 0 bases, with 5 bases sitting between them. Germline CDR1 SGHNT, CDR2 YENEEA. This CDR3 has 14 residues. CDR3 DNA sequence: TGTGCCAGCAGCTTAGGTGGCAGCACAGATACGCAGTATTTT. This encodes CASSLGGSTDTQYF.

The CDR3 here is CASSSKDRGVHEQYF. CDR3 nucleotides: TGTGCCAGCAGCTCAAAGGACAGGGGAGTCCACGAGCAGTACTTC. V and J are TRBV5-4 and TRBJ2-7; TRBD1 matches 9 bases. This CDR3 region has 15 residues. J lost 5 bases, V lost 3 bases, and 9 bases had no gene match. Per germline, CDR1 SGHNT and CDR2 YYREEE (reference sequence).

This sequence joins TRBV12-3 or TRBV12-4 and TRBJ2-7; 7 bases are shared with TRBD2. V gave up 7 bases and J gave up 7 bases; unmatched junction bases: 4. The CDR3 has 11 residues. This CDR3 is CASKGRAEQYF. The CDR3 coding sequence is TGTGCCAGCAAGGGGAGGGCAGAGCAGTACTTC.

V and J are TRBV18 and TRBJ2-5; the D call may be TRBD1 or TRBD2 (5 bases each). This CDR3 has 15 amino acids. V was pared by 1 base and J by 7 bases, with 16 bases between. Germline V lookup: CDR1 KGHSH, CDR2 LQKENI. The CDR3 DNA reads as TGTGCCAGCTCACCACAACGATCGGGGCAGGGGACCCAGTACTTC. Translated: CASSPQRSGQGTQYF. The complete variable domain, with remaining parts taken from reference TRBV18 and TRBJ2-5, reads NAGVMQNPRHLVRRRGQEARLRCSPMKGHSHVYWYRQLPEEGLKFMVYLQKENIIDESGMPKERFSAEFPKEGPSILRIQQVVRGDSAAYFCASSPQRSGQGTQYFGPGTRLLVL.

The CDR3 DNA sequence: TGTGCCAGCAGCCACTTCTCTCAGGGAATGAGAGAGACCCAGTACTTC. It yields the protein CASSHFSQGMRETQYF. The gene calls are TRBV3-1 (or the pseudogene TRBV3-2) and TRBJ2-5; tentative D call: TRBD1 (5 bases). V was cut by 3 bases and J by 4 bases, with 18 bases left in between. The V gene's germline CDR1 is LGHDT and CDR2 YNNKEL (reference sequence). CDR3 length equals 16 residues.

This clone was recorded a few times. The CDR3 DNA sequence: TGTGCCGGCGCCGGGACAGGGACGTCACCCCTCCACTTT. Translated: CAGAGTGTSPLHF. The chain combines TRBV6-5 with TRBJ1-6; the match to TRBD1 covers 9 bases. Germline V gene data show CDR1 as MNHEY and CDR2 as SVGAGI. The CDR3 length is 13 residues. Losses at the gene ends were 11 bases for V and 10 bases for J; bases not matched to a gene: 9.

Here the CDR3 DNA reads TGTGCCAGCAGCTTAGGGAGTACGGAGACCCAGTACTTC. It yields the protein CASSLGSTETQYF. The chain links TRBV7-9 to TRBJ2-5; no firm D call. V was shortened by 1 base and J by 5 bases, with 8 bases between the two germline ends. Germline V lookup: CDR1 SEHNR, CDR2 FQNEAQ (reference sequence). This CDR3 is 13 amino acids long.

This clone was observed a few times. This chain links TRBV5-1 with TRBJ2-7, with unresolved D. The CDR3 is 14 amino acids. Trimming cost V 2 bases and J 2 bases, with 11 bases left between them. Germline-derived CDR1 and CDR2 are SGHRS and YFSETQ. The CDR3 DNA follows: TGCGCCAGCAGCTTCCTTGGCGGTACCTACGAGCAGTACTTC. Translation: CASSFLGGTYEQYF.

The genes are TRBV30 and TRBJ2-2; 7 positions match TRBD1. The CDR3 is made up of 16 amino acids. Germline V CDR1 and CDR2: GTSNPN, SVGIG (reference sequence). V lost 1 base and J lost 2; bases outside the gene matches: 7. This chain's CDR3 is CAWSGARTGNTGELFF. For the CDR3, the DNA is TGTGCCTGGAGTGGAGCCAGGACAGGAAACACCGGGGAGCTGTTTTTT.

The chain carries TRBV15 and TRBJ2-1, with a possible D match to TRBD1 (6 bases). V was pared by 6 bases and J by 4 bases, with 16 bases between. This CDR3 contains 15 residues. Germline values: CDR1 LNHNV, CDR2 YYDKDF (reference sequence). In DNA, the CDR3 is TGTGCCACCAGGACCACGAGGACAGCTTACAATGAGCAGTTCTTC. This codes for CATRTTRTAYNEQFF.

The chain recombines TRBV27 with TRBJ1-2, with no clear D. This CDR3 is built from 14 residues. In germline, CDR1 is MNHEY, CDR2 SMNVEV (reference sequence). Trimming stripped 7 bases from V and 4 bases from J, with 16 bases between. The CDR3 bases are TGTGCCAGCATCTCCACTTCGAGTGGCTATGGCTACACCTTC. It is translated as CASISTSSGYGYTF.

CDR3 residues: CASSLGLALANEQYF. The CDR3 nucleotides are TGTGCCAGCAGCTTAGGACTAGCGTTGGCGAACGAGCAGTACTTC. This chain links TRBV11-2 with TRBJ2-7; 8 bases agree with TRBD2. V lost 1 base, J lost 5 bases, and 7 bases stayed unmatched. Germline CDR1 is SGHAT and CDR2 is FQNNGV. The CDR3 has 15 amino acids.

The chain joins TRBV5-8 to TRBJ2-6, with D hard to call. There are 13 residues in the CDR3. Trimming took off 5 bases at V and 0 bases at J, with 3 bases between the two ends. Germline CDR1 reads SGHTS; CDR2 reads YDEGEE. The CDR3 region has the DNA TGTGCCAGCAGGGTCTCTGGGGCCAACGTCCTGACTTTC. This codes for CASRVSGANVLTF.

The chain has TRBV5-1 and TRBJ2-6; D call uncertain. V was trimmed by 4 bases and J by 0 bases, leaving 14 bases between them. Germline V CDR1 and CDR2: SGHRS, YFSETQ. CDR3 length: 17 residues. The CDR3 reads CASSARPRASGANVLTF. The CDR3 DNA follows: TGCGCCAGCAGCGCCAGACCTCGGGCCTCTGGGGCCAACGTCCTGACTTTC.

This chain connects TRBV7-2 to TRBJ1-2, with D possibly TRBD1 on 5 matching bases. The CDR3 is made up of 15 amino acids. Per germline, CDR1 SGHTA and CDR2 FQGNSA. Deletions cut 1 base from V and 2 bases from J, with 11 bases between. CDR3 sequence: CASSLGQGLNYGYTF. Written as DNA, the CDR3 is TGTGCCAGCAGCTTAGGGCAGGGACTAAACTATGGCTACACCTTC. The whole variable domain, remainder taken from reference TRBV7-2 and TRBJ1-2, is GAGVSQSPSNKVTEKGKDVELRCDPISGHTALYWYRQSLGQGLEFLIYFQGNSAPDKSGLPSDRFSAERTGGSVSTLTIQRTQQEDSAVYLCASSLGQGLNYGYTFGSGTRLTVV.

The gene calls are TRBV3-1 (or the pseudogene TRBV3-2) and TRBJ1-2, with D perhaps matching TRBD1 (5 bases). Germline values: CDR1 LGHDT, CDR2 YNNKEL (reference sequence). This CDR3 contains 13 residues. With 4 bases removed from V and 7 bases from J, the gap between germline ends came to 13 bases. The CDR3 reads CASSLPQGPGYTF. CDR3 bases: TGTGCCAGCAGCCTACCTCAGGGCCCTGGCTACACCTTC.